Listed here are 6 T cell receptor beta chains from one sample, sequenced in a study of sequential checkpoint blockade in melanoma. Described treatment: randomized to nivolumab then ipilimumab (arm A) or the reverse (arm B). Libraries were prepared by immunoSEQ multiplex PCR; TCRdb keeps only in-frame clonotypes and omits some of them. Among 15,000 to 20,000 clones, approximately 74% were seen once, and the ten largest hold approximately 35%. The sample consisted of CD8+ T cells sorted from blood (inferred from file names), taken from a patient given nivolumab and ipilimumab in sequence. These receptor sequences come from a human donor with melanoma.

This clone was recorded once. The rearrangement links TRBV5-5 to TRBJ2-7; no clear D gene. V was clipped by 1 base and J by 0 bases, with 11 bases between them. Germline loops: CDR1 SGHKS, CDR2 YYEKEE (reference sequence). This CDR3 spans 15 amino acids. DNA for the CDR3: TGTGCCAGCAGCTTGATGCGGTCAAGCTCCTACGAGCAGTACTTC. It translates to CASSLMRSSSYEQYF.

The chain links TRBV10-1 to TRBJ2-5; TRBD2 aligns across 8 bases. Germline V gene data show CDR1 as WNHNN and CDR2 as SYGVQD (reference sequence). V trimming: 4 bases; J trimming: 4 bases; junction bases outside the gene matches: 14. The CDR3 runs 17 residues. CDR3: CASSAVLAGPAGETQYF. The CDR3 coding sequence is TGCGCCAGCAGTGCTGTCCTAGCGGGTCCAGCGGGAGAGACCCAGTACTTC.

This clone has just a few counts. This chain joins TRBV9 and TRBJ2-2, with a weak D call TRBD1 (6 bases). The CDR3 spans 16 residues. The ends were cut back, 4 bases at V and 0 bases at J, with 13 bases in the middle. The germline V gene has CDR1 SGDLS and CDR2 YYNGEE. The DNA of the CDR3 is TGTGCCAGCAGCACTGGGACATTGTCGAACACCGGGGAGCTGTTTTTT. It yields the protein CASSTGTLSNTGELFF.

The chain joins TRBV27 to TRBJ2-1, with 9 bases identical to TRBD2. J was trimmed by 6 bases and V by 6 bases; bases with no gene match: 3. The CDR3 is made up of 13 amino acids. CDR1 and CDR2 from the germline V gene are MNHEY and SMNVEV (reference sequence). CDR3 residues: CASRVAGVNEQFF. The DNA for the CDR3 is TGTGCCAGCAGGGTAGCGGGAGTCAATGAGCAGTTCTTC.

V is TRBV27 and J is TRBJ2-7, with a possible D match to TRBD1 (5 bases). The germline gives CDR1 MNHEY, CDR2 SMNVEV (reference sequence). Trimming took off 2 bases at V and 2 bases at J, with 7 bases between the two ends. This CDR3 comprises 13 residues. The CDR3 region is CASSLDRTYEQYF. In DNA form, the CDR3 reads TGTGCCAGCAGTTTAGACAGAACCTACGAGCAGTACTTC.

CDR3 residues: CASSHYLPGQPRHEQYF. The CDR3 DNA sequence: TGCGCCAGCAGTCACTACTTGCCGGGACAGCCGCGGCACGAGCAGTACTTC. This sequence joins TRBV23-1 and TRBJ2-7; TRBD1 aligns across 7 bases. TRBV23-1 is designated an ORF whose function remains uncertain. The CDR3 contains 17 residues. V lost 3 bases to trimming and J lost 5 bases; unmatched junction nucleotides: 16.